This T cell receptor beta chain was identified in a study of early T cells in non-severe SARS-CoV-2 infection. MiXCR was run by TCRdb on the 5' RACE reads, yielding one entry per CDR3 protein. The sample includes about 36,000 distinct CDR3 sequences, around 3.9% seen only once; the top ten take approximately 9.1%. Germline assignment: CDR1 LGHNA and CDR2 YNFKEQ. The CDR3 is made up of 16 amino acids. The trim removed 5 bases at V and 5 bases at J, leaving 9 bases unmatched. In this sample, this clonotype turned up a few times. This chain uses TRBV4-2 with TRBJ2-3; the match to TRBD2 covers 11 bases. The TCR comes from an adult who was a healthcare worker with PCR-confirmed SARS-CoV-2 infection or an uninfected control (not recorded which). The sequenced material came from whole blood. The CDR3 loop is CASSWVAGGPQDTQYF. DNA of the CDR3: TGTGCCAGCAGCTGGGTAGCGGGAGGGCCTCAAGATACGCAGTATTTT.